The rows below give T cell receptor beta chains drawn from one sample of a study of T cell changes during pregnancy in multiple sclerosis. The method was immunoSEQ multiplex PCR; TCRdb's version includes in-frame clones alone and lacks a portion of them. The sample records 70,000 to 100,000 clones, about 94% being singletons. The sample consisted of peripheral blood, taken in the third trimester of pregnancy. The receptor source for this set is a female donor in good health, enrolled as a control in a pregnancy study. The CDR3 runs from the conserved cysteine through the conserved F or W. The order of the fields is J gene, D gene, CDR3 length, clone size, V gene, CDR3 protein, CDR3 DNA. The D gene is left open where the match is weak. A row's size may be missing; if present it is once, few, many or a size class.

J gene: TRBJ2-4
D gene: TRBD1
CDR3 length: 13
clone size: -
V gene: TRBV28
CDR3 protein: CASSWTGGNIQYF
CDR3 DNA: TGTGCCAGCAGCTGGACAGGGGGGAACATTCAGTACTTC

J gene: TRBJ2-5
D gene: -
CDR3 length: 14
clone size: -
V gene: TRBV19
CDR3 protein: CASTERARFKTQYF
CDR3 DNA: TGTGCCAGTACGGAGAGGGCTAGGTTTAAGACCCAGTACTTC

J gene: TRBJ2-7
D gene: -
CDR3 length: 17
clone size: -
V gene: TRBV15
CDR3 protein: CATSRGEGTPTAREQYF
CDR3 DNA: TGTGCCACCAGCAGAGGCGAAGGGACACCAACTGCGCGCGAGCAGTACTTC

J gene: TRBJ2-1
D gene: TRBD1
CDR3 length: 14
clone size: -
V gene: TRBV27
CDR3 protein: CASSLGTVGNEQFF
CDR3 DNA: TGTGCCAGCAGTTTAGGGACAGTTGGGAATGAGCAGTTCTTC

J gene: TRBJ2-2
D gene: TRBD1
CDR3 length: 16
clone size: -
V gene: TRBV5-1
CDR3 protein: CASSFRRGLDTGELFF
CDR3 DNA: TGCGCCAGCAGCTTTCGAAGGGGGCTTGACACCGGGGAGCTGTTTTTT

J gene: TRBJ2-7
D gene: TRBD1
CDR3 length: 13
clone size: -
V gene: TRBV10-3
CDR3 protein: CAISEEQGAKQYF
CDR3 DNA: TGTGCCATCAGTGAAGAACAGGGGGCGAAGCAGTACTTC

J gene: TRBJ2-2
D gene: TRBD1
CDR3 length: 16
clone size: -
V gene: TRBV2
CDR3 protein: CASSGGTGDNTGELFF
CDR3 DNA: TGTGCCAGCAGCGGCGGGACAGGCGATAACACCGGGGAGCTGTTTTTT

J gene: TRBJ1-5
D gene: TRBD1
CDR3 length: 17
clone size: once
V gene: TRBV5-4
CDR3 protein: CASSLSAGTGGNQPQHF
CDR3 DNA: TGTGCCAGCAGTTTATCCGCCGGGACAGGGGGCAATCAGCCCCAGCATTTT

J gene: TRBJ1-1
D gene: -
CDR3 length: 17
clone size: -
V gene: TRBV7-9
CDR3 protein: CASSLGLRDLENTEAFF
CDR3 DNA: TGTGCCAGCAGCTTAGGTCTGAGGGACTTAGAGAACACTGAAGCTTTCTTT

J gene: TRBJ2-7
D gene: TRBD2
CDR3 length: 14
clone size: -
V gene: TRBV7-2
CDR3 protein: CASSLVGGRAEQYF
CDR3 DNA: TGTGCCAGCAGCTTAGTGGGTGGGAGGGCCGAGCAGTACTTC

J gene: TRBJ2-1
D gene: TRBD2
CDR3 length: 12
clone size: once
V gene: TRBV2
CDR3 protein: CASRTSDNEQFF
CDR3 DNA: TGTGCCAGCAGGACTAGCGACAATGAGCAGTTCTTC

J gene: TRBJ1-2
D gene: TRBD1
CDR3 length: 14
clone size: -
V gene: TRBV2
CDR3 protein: CASSSITTGGGYTF
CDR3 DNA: TGTGCCAGCAGTTCCATAACCACAGGGGGCGGCTACACCTTC

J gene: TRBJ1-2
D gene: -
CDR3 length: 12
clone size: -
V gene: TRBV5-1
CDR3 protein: CASSLGLFGYTF
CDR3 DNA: TGCGCCAGCAGCTTGGGTCTTTTTGGCTACACCTTC

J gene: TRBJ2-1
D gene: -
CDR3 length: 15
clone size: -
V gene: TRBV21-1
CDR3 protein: CASSPKEGTPFEQFF
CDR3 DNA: TGTGCCAGCAGCCCTAAGGAGGGGACGCCGTTTGAGCAGTTCTTC

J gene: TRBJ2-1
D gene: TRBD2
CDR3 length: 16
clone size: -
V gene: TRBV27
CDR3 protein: CASSFWRESVQHEQFF
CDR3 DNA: TGTGCCAGCAGTTTTTGGCGGGAGTCTGTCCAGCATGAGCAGTTCTTC

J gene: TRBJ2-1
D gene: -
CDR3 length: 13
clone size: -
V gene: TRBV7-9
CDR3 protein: CASSLTEYNEQFF
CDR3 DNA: TGTGCCAGCAGCTTAACGGAGTACAATGAGCAGTTCTTC

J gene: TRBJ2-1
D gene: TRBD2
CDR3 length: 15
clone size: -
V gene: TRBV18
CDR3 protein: CASSPGTSGSNEQFF
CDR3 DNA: TGTGCCAGCTCCCCGGGGACTAGCGGGAGCAATGAGCAGTTCTTC

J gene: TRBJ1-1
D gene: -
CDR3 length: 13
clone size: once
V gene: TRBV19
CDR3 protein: CASRATRNTEAFF
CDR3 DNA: TGTGCCAGTAGAGCCACTAGGAACACTGAAGCTTTCTTT

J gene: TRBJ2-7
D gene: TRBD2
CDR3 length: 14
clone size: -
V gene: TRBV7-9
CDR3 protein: CASSLSGTSYEQYF
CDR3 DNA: TGTGCCAGCAGCTTATCCGGGACTAGCTACGAGCAGTACTTC

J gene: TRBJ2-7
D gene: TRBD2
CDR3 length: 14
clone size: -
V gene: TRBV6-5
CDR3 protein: CASSRPGLADEQYF
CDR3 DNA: TGTGCCAGCTCGAGACCGGGACTAGCGGACGAGCAGTACTTC

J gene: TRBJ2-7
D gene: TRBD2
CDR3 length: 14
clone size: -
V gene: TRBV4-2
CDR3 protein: CASSPRASGYEQYF
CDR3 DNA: TGTGCCAGCAGCCCCCGGGCTAGCGGGTACGAGCAGTACTTC

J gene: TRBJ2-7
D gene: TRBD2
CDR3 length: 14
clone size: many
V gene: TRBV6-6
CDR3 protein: CASSYERGAYEQYF
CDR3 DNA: TGTGCCAGCAGTTACGAGCGGGGGGCCTACGAGCAGTACTTC

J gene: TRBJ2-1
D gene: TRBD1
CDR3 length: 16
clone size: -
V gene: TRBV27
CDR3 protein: CASSFRGRGLNNEQFF
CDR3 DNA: TGTGCCAGCAGTTTTAGGGGCAGGGGGTTAAACAATGAGCAGTTCTTC

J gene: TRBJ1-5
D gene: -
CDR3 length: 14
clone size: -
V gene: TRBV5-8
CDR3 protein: CASSFQRSYQPQHF
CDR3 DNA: TGTGCCAGCAGCTTCCAGCGCAGCTATCAGCCCCAGCATTTT

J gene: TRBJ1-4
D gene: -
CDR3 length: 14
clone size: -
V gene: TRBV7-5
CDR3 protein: CARLDRRANEKLFF
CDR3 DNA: TGTGCCAGGTTAGACCGTCGGGCTAATGAAAAACTGTTTTTT

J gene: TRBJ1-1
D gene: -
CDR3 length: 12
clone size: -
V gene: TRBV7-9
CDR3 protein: CASRQLRGEAFF
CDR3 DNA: TGTGCCAGCAGGCAACTCAGGGGTGAAGCTTTCTTT

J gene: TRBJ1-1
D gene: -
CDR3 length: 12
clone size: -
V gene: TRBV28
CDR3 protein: CASRQGGTEAFF
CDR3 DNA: TGTGCCAGCAGACAGGGCGGCACTGAAGCTTTCTTT

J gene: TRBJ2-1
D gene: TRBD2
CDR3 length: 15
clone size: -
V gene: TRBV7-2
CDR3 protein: CASSLGTSGSNEQFF
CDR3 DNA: TGTGCCAGCAGCTTAGGGACTAGCGGGAGCAATGAGCAGTTCTTC

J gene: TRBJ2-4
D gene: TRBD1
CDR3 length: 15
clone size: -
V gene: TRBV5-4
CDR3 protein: CASSSNGQERNIQYF
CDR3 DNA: TGTGCCAGCAGCTCGAACGGACAGGAGAGAAACATTCAGTACTTC

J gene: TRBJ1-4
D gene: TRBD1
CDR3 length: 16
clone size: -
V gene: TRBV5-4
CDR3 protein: CASSLVTGTGNEKLFF
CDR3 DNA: TGTGCCAGCAGCTTGGTTACCGGGACAGGGAATGAAAAACTGTTTTTT

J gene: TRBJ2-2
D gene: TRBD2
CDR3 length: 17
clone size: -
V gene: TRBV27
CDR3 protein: CASSSLAGVGRTGELFF
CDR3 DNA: TGTGCCAGCAGCTCCCTGGCGGGAGTGGGTCGCACCGGGGAGCTGTTTTTT

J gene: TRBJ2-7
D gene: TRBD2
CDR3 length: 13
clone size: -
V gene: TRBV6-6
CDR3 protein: CATKREGLGEQYF
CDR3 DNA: TGTGCCACCAAGCGGGAGGGGTTAGGCGAGCAGTACTTC

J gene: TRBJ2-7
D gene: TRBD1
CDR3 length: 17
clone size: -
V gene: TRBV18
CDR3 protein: CASSPETGKPISYEQYF
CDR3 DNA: TGTGCCAGCTCACCGGAGACAGGGAAACCGATCTCCTACGAGCAGTACTTC

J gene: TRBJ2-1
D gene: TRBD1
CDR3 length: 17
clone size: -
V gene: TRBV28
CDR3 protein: CASSLWAGGSLDNEQFF
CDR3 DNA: TGTGCCAGCAGTTTGTGGGCAGGGGGCTCATTGGACAATGAGCAGTTCTTC

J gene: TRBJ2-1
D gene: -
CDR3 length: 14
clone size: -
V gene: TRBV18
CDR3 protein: CASSPPSINNEQFF
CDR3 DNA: TGTGCCAGCTCGCCCCCGTCTATTAACAATGAGCAGTTCTTC

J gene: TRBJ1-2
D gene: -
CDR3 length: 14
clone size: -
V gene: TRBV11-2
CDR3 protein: CASSSKSTAYGYTF
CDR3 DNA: TGTGCCAGCAGCTCTAAGAGTACAGCCTATGGCTACACCTTC

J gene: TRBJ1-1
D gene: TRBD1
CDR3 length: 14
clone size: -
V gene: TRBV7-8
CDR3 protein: CASSQWTGRPEAFF
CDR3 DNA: TGTGCCAGCAGCCAGTGGACAGGGAGGCCTGAAGCTTTCTTT

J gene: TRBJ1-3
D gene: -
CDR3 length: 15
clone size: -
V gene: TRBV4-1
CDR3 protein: CASSQDPSSGNTIYF
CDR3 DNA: TGCGCCAGCAGCCAAGACCCGAGCTCTGGAAACACCATATATTTT

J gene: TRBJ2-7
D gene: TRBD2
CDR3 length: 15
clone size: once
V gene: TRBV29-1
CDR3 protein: CSVENGRAGVYEQYF
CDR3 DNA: TGCAGCGTTGAAAACGGGAGGGCCGGAGTCTACGAGCAGTACTTC

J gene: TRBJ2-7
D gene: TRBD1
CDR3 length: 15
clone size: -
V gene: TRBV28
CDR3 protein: CASSYPPTGGDEQYF
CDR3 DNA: TGTGCCAGCAGTTACCCCCCGACAGGGGGAGACGAGCAGTACTTC